The 22 T cell receptor beta chains in this list originate from one sample, sequenced in a study of T cell responses to AZD1222 COVID-19 vaccine. Only in-frame clones appear in the TCRdb table, and some are missing; sequencing was by immunoSEQ multiplex PCR. The sample comprises approximately 100,000 clones, 86% of which are singletons, and 1.4% rests with the top ten. The starting material was peripheral blood, obtained on day 0 of AZD1222 vaccination. Every receptor here comes from an adult in good health.

CDR3 DNA sequence: TGTGCCAGCAGTTTCCCAGGACGGGATACGCAGTATTTT. Translation: CASSFPGRDTQYF. The V and J genes are TRBV28 and TRBJ2-3; D uncertain. CDR1 MDHEN and CDR2 SYDVKM come from the germline V gene. Trimming left V 3 bases short and J 6 bases short, with 10 bases between. This CDR3 contains 13 residues.

V gene TRBV11-2 combines with J gene TRBJ2-7; D possibly matches TRBD1 or TRBD2 (5 bases each). Per the germline V gene, CDR1 is SGHAT and CDR2 is FQNNGV. Trimming cost V 5 bases and J 3 bases, with 11 bases left between them. The CDR3 spans 13 residues. CDR3 region: CASSRDVDYEQYF. CDR3 bases: TGTGCCAGCAGCAGGGACGTCGACTACGAGCAGTACTTC.

The CDR3 spells CASSPKDRDYNEQFF. The CDR3 DNA sequence: TGTGCCAGCAGCCCGAAGGACAGGGACTACAATGAGCAGTTCTTC. This chain links TRBV14 with TRBJ2-1; 8 positions agree with TRBD1. In germline, CDR1 is SGHDN, CDR2 FVKESK. Unmatched junction bases numbered 5, after V lost 4 bases and J lost 3 bases. This CDR3 has 15 residues.

The rearrangement joins TRBV7-3 to TRBJ2-3; TRBD2 might be the D (6 bases). Trimming left V 0 bases short and J 2 bases short, with 9 bases between. This CDR3 spans 15 amino acids. Germline V gene lookup returns CDR1 SGHTA and CDR2 FQGTGA. The CDR3 is CASSLTGGTTDTQYF. The DNA of the CDR3 is TGTGCCAGCAGCTTAACGGGAGGTACCACAGATACGCAGTATTTT.

The chain employs TRBV6-5 and TRBJ1-5; D is unclear. The CDR3 totals 15 residues. The germline gives CDR1 MNHEY, CDR2 SVGAGI. The V end lost 6 bases, the J end lost 3 bases, and 15 bases lay between the germline ends. CDR3 loop: CASRNRRYDNQPQHF. The CDR3 DNA reads as TGTGCCAGCAGAAACCGTCGGTATGACAATCAGCCCCAGCATTTT.

This chain uses TRBV18 with TRBJ1-6, with D possibly matching TRBD1 (5 bases). Trimming stripped 3 bases from V and 0 bases from J, with 9 bases between. Germline V gene sequence: CDR1 KGHSH, CDR2 LQKENI. The CDR3 contains 16 residues. In DNA, the CDR3 is TGTGCCAGCTCACCGGCAGGGAGCTCCTATAATTCACCCCTCCACTTT. This gives the protein CASSPAGSSYNSPLHF.

This chain connects TRBV6-5 to TRBJ2-3; 11 bases map to TRBD1. The CDR3 has 15 residues. The junction had 9 bases not matched to a gene; V was cut back by 7 bases and J by 6 bases. Per the germline V gene, CDR1 is MNHEY and CDR2 is SVGAGI. CDR3 bases: TGTGCCAGCATGCGGACCGGGACAGGGGGGGATACGCAGTATTTT. It translates to CASMRTGTGGDTQYF.

This chain connects TRBV27 to TRBJ2-7; TRBD2 agrees at 11 bases. CDR1 and CDR2 from the germline V gene are MNHEY and SMNVEV (reference sequence). The V segment lost 5 bases and the J segment 2 bases; nucleotides outside the gene matches: 8. The CDR3 is made up of 16 amino acids. This CDR3 is CASSPFLAGGTYEQYF. CDR3 coding DNA: TGTGCCAGCAGTCCTTTCCTAGCGGGGGGAACCTACGAGCAGTACTTC.

J is TRBJ1-2 and V is TRBV19; 9 positions match TRBD1. This CDR3 is 15 amino acids long. Germline V gene sequence: CDR1 LNHDA, CDR2 SQIVND (reference sequence). V shed 3 bases and J 2 bases; nucleotides not matched to a gene: 4. CDR3 protein: CASSMKDRGNYGYTF. In nucleotides, the CDR3 is TGTGCCAGTAGTATGAAGGACAGGGGCAACTATGGCTACACCTTC.

The rearrangement links TRBV28 to TRBJ2-1, with a weak D call TRBD2 (7 bases). This CDR3 comprises 16 residues. Germline CDR1 MDHEN, CDR2 SYDVKM. V was clipped by 7 bases and J by 8 bases, with 24 bases between them. The CDR3 sequence is CASIKTGGRGWYEQFF. CDR3 in DNA: TGTGCCAGCATCAAAACGGGGGGCAGGGGATGGTATGAGCAGTTCTTC.

V gene TRBV27 combines with J gene TRBJ2-2; D ambiguous. Germline loops: CDR1 MNHEY, CDR2 SMNVEV (reference sequence). The CDR3 length is 13 residues. V lost 3 bases, J lost 3 bases, and 5 bases lay in between. In nucleotides, the CDR3 is TGTGCCAGCAGTTTCCCCTACACCGGGGAGCTGTTTTTT. As protein: CASSFPYTGELFF.

The chain couples TRBV11-2 to TRBJ2-3, with TRBD2 identical over 8 bases. The V segment lost 1 base and the J segment 3 bases; nucleotides outside the gene matches: 3. CDR1 is SGHAT and CDR2 is FQNNGV in the germline V gene. The CDR3 consists of 15 residues. This chain's CDR3 is CASSLGTSQTDTQYF. CDR3 sequence (DNA): TGTGCCAGCAGCTTAGGGACTAGCCAAACAGATACGCAGTATTTT.

This chain links TRBV4-2 with TRBJ2-5; perhaps TRBD1 as D (6 bases). From germline, CDR1 is LGHNA and CDR2 YNFKEQ. Trimming pared 0 bases from V and 9 bases from J, leaving 11 bases between. This CDR3 region has 13 residues. CDR3 sequence (DNA): TGTGCCAGCAGCCAAGATGGACAGTTTCCCCAGTACTTC. Its protein is CASSQDGQFPQYF.

This chain joins TRBV27 and TRBJ2-7; D might be TRBD2 (6 bases). The CDR3 sequence is 15 residues long. V was pared by 0 bases and J by 6 bases, with 15 bases between. Germline CDR1 MNHEY, CDR2 SMNVEV (reference sequence). CDR3 DNA sequence: TGTGCCAGCAGTTTATCCTCGCGGGGATGGTCCGAGCAGTACTTC. This encodes CASSLSSRGWSEQYF.

The genes are TRBV4-1 and TRBJ2-3; maybe TRBD2 (6 bases). Germline V gives CDR1 MGHRA, CDR2 YSYEKL. CDR3 length: 19 amino acids. The V and J ends lost 0 bases and 3 bases respectively, with 22 bases between them. In nucleotides, the CDR3 is TGCGCCAGCAGCCAAGATAGGGCCCTGGCGGGACGCGCGACAGATACGCAGTATTTT. The encoded protein is CASSQDRALAGRATDTQYF.

The gene calls are TRBV6-5 and TRBJ2-7, with D possibly TRBD2 on 5 matching bases. Germline values: CDR1 MNHEY, CDR2 SVGAGI. V was pared by 11 bases and J by 3 bases, with 14 bases between. This CDR3 region has 12 residues. CDR3 residues: CAAGPGIYEQYF. CDR3 DNA sequence: TGTGCCGCAGGCCCGGGGATCTACGAGCAGTACTTC.

The chain links TRBV5-1 to TRBJ1-4, with 10 nucleotides matching TRBD1. The CDR3 is 15 amino acids. The V and J ends lost 4 bases and 2 bases, in that order; junction bases with no gene match: 2. The germline V gene encodes CDR1 SGHRS and CDR2 YFSETQ. The CDR3 spells CASSEDRGTNEKLFF. CDR3 sequence (DNA): TGCGCCAGCAGCGAGGACAGGGGGACTAATGAAAAACTGTTTTTT.

This sequence joins TRBV5-1 and TRBJ1-4; TRBD1 agrees at 7 bases. J lost 4 bases, V lost 0 bases, and 6 bases had no gene match. The germline CDR1 and CDR2 sequences are SGHRS and YFSETQ. The CDR3 loop spans 16 amino acids. CDR3 region: CASSLVDGTVNEKLFF. The DNA of the CDR3 is TGCGCCAGCAGCTTGGTGGATGGGACAGTTAATGAAAAACTGTTTTTT.

The gene calls are TRBV18 and TRBJ1-5; D is perhaps TRBD1 (6 bases). This CDR3 has 16 amino acids. V lost 4 bases to trimming and J lost 5 bases, with 18 bases between them. Germline CDR1 and CDR2: KGHSH and LQKENI. The CDR3 bases are TGTGCCAGCTCACGGCAAAATGGGCCAGGGGATCAGCCCCAGCATTTT. It is translated as CASSRQNGPGDQPQHF.

Regarding this clone: In the same sample, other DNA sequences code for this CDR3. J is TRBJ1-2 and V is TRBV5-1; 7 bases map to TRBD1. The J segment lost 6 bases and the V segment lost 0 bases, leaving 2 bases of the junction unmatched. Germline CDR1 is SGHRS and CDR2 is YFSETQ. This CDR3 region has 13 residues. The CDR3 coding sequence is TGCGCCAGCAGCTTGGGCAGGGGGGATGGCTACACCTTC. Its translation is CASSLGRGDGYTF.

J is TRBJ2-2 and V is TRBV19; 7 nucleotides agree with TRBD1. Per germline, CDR1 LNHDA and CDR2 SQIVND (reference sequence). J gave up 6 bases and V 7 bases, and 2 bases lay outside the gene matches. This CDR3 has 12 amino acids. CDR3 sequence reads: CASNQGAGELFF. CDR3 DNA: TGTGCCAGTAACCAGGGGGCCGGGGAGCTGTTTTTT. The full variable domain, with the rest looked up from reference TRBV19 and TRBJ2-2, is DGGITQSPKYLFRKEGQNVTLSCEQNLNHDAMYWYRQDPGQGLRLIYYSQIVNDFQKGDIAEGYSVSREKKESFPLTVTSAQKNPTAFYLCASNQGAGELFFGEGSRLTVL.

The chain joins TRBV11-3 to TRBJ2-1, with D perhaps matching TRBD2 (6 bases). Trimming removed 0 bases from V and 1 base from J, with 7 bases in between. The CDR3 is 15 residues long. Per germline, CDR1 SGHNT and CDR2 YENEEA. The CDR3 coding sequence is TGTGCCAGCAGCTTAGACGGGACTTCCTACAATGAGCAGTTCTTC. This codes for CASSLDGTSYNEQFF.